This T cell receptor (beta chain) was documented in a study of blood T cell repertoires in COVID-19. Study summary: Nucleic acid was either cDNA or gDNA, and it came from T cells, B-cell-depleted T cells, or PBMCs.

V was clipped by 8 bases and J by 6 bases; unmatched bases: 8. CDR3 length equals 14 residues. Germline V gene lookup returns CDR1 MNHEY and CDR2 SVGAGI. Here immunoSEQ multiplex PCR was the method, and the copy in TCRdb shows in-frame clones only, minus some. There are 310,000 or so clones in the sample; more than 75% occur only once, and 1.5% to 2% lies in the top ten. This chain joins TRBV6-5 and TRBJ2-1; 9 nucleotides match TRBD2. What was sequenced was peripheral blood. The source is a woman aged 50 to 60 with acute or convalescent COVID-19. CDR3 sequence: CASGVAGASNEQFF. The CDR3 DNA reads as TGTGCCAGCGGGGTAGCGGGAGCCTCCAATGAGCAGTTCTTC.